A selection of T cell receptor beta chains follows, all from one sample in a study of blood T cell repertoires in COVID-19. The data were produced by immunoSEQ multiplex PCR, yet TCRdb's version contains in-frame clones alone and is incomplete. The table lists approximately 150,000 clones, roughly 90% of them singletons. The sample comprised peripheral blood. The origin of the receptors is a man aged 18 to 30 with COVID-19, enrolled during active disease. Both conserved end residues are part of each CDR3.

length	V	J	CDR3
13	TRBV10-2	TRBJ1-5	CASRGQGAQPQHF
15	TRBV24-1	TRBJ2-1	CATSDREGTYNEQFF
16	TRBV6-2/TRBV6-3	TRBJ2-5	CASSASTSVRGETQYF
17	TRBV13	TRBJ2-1	CASSLGTSGRKGNEQFF
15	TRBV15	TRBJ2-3	CATSRVGWGTGTQYF
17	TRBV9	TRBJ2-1	CASSPASGRASIREQFF
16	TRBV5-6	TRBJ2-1	CASSENFGSTYNEQFF
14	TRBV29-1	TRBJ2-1	CSVEVGGAGNEQFF
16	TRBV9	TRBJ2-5	CASSVGAGGGGETQYF
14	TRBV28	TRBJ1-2	CASSLQGADYGYTF
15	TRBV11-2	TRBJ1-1	CASSPARFADTEAFF
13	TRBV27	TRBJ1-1	CASSQKLNTEAFF
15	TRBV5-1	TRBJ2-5	CASSRETGAGETQYF
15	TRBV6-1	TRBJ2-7	CASSEGASGLYEQYF
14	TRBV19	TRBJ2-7	CASSIATESGEQYF
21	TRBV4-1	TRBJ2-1	CASSRFGGTSGRTLSYNEQFF
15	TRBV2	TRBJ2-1	CASRPGLAGENEQFF
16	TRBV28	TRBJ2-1	CASSLEVAGENNEQFF
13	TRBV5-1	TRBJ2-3	CASSFGGADTQYF
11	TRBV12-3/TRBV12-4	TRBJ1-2	CASRGTGGYTF
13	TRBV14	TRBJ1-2	CASSPGVGWGYTF
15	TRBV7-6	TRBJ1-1	CASRLWRGRETEAFF
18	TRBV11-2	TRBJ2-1	CASSFLPSLGPTGNEQFF
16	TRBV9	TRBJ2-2	CASSLGLAGNTGELFF
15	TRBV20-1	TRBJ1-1	CSASGAGQLNTEAFF
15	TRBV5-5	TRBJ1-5	CASSLFAASNQPQHF
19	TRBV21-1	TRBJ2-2	CASSTLLTHSGPNTGELFF